This TCR beta chain originates from a study of beta chain features in type 1 diabetes. Study findings and constraints: More deletions and fewer insertions at VDJ junctions were seen in type 1 diabetes patients. Moderate but significant shortening of TCRB CDR3s was recorded in all four CD4+ subsets from Type 1 diabetes patients. Across patients, naive, central memory and Treg TCRB repertoires exhibited apparently greater similarity than was observed across healthy donors.

With 3 bases removed from V and 7 bases from J, the gap between germline ends came to 15 bases. CDR1 is GTSNPN, CDR2 SVGIG, per germline (reference sequence). The CDR3 spans 13 residues. Cells sorted by CD45RO/CCR7/CD25/CD127/CD95/CD27 comprised CD4+ naive, central memory, regulatory and stem cell-like memory cells. What was sequenced were expressed TCRB transcripts, since all of the isolated RNA had been reverse transcribed. The average read count of naive, central memory and regulatory T cell samples was approximately 3.5 million. This table comes from immunoSEQ multiplex PCR, and its TCRdb copy is limited to in-frame clones, with some not included. The sample has hundreds of thousands of clones; approximately 9.7% are singletons. This clone occurred a few times. Its target is unknown.

The specimen sequenced was central memory CD4+ T cells from blood. The V and J genes are TRBV30 and TRBJ1-1; D not resolved. The clonotype originates from a man aged 30-40 years with type 1 diabetes. The CDR3 is CAWRRAPEREAFF. CDR3 DNA: TGTGCCTGGAGACGGGCCCCCGAGCGTGAAGCTTTCTTT.